This T cell receptor (beta chain) was sequenced in a study of T cell responses to AZD1222 COVID-19 vaccine. Assay used: immunoSEQ multiplex PCR; TCRdb lists only in-frame clones, some missing. The repertoire holds some 110,000 clones, approximately 89% seen once, with 3.5% to 5% in the top ten. Notes on the study in general: Epitopes outside B.1.351 and B.1.1.7 mutated regions reportedly drew nearly half of spike TCRs. Vaccine-associated CD4 TCRs ranged over spike, dominating at 160-218 and 743-854. Clonal diversity may have been underestimated in mostly white British donors.

A word on this clone: Its antigen is not identified.

The clonotype comes from an adult who received the AZD1222 COVID-19 vaccine. The sample was peripheral blood, taken 28 days after the second AZD1222 dose.

CDR3: CASSERTGGTEAFF. For the CDR3, the DNA is TGTGCCAGCAGCGAAAGGACAGGCGGCACTGAAGCTTTCTTT. The genes are TRBV6-2 or TRBV6-3 and TRBJ1-1; TRBD1 matches at 7 bases. The J segment lost 4 bases and the V segment lost 6 bases, leaving 8 bases of the junction unmatched. Per the germline V gene, CDR1 is MNHEY and CDR2 is SVGEGT. The CDR3 consists of 14 residues.